This TCR beta chain was recorded in a study of T cell changes during pregnancy in multiple sclerosis. CDR1 and CDR2 from the germline V gene are LNHNV and YYDKDF (reference sequence). This CDR3 is built from 13 residues. Trimming took off 3 bases at V and 0 bases at J, with 6 bases between the two ends. Profiling relied on immunoSEQ multiplex PCR, and the TCRdb table lists in-frame clones only, not all of them. The data show 50,000 to 75,000 clones, around 92% seen once. The receptor's source is a female donor in good health, enrolled as a control in a pregnancy study. J is TRBJ2-7 and V is TRBV15, with a possible D match to TRBD1 (6 bases). The material sequenced was peripheral blood, taken after pregnancy. CDR3 residues: CATSRTGSYEQYF. CDR3 nucleotide sequence: TGTGCCACCAGCAGGACAGGCTCCTACGAGCAGTACTTC. Full variable domain (rest looked up from reference TRBV15 and TRBJ2-7): DAMVIQNPRYQVTQFGKPVTLSCSQTLNHNVMYWYQQKSSQAPKLLFHYYDKDFNNEADTPDNFQSRRPNTSFCFLDIRSPGLGDTAMYLCATSRTGSYEQYFGPGTRLTVT.